This TCR beta chain was captured in a study of T cells after yellow fever vaccination. Across the whole study: With SMART-Seq v4 Ultra Low Input, the fractions containing low cell numbers were prepared.

In TCRdb, the 5' RACE reads were re-called with MiXCR into one record per CDR3 protein. The data show around 230,000 distinct CDR3 sequences, 6.7% seen once. Germline V gene lookup returns CDR1 SGHTA and CDR2 FQGNSA. The CDR3 loop spans 15 amino acids. The ends lost 3 bases at V and 4 bases at J; junction bases unmatched: 5. Overall study results and limits: Post-booster repertoires again held most primary-vaccination clones (approximately 96% CD4, 85% to 90% CD8). Abundant contaminating clonotypes from the bulk population could appear in FACS-sorted repertoires.

This clonotype was seen ten or more times. Its antigen is still unknown. The sample was CD4+ T cells sorted from PBMCs, taken on the day of the yellow fever booster vaccination. The clonotype comes from a man younger than 40 who received the YFV17D yellow fever vaccine. The V call is TRBV7-2, the J call TRBJ2-2; 7 bases align to TRBD1. DNA of the CDR3: TGTGCCAGCAGCTTGACAGGGTTTGGCACCGGGGAGCTGTTTTTT. Encoded protein: CASSLTGFGTGELFF.